This TCR beta chain originates from a study of T cells after yellow fever vaccination. Study-wide findings and caveats: A secondary response was less intense yet reached its peak sooner, at day 5 versus 15.

This CDR3 comprises 13 residues. Trimming left V 5 bases short and J 1 base short, with 9 bases between. The germline V gene encodes CDR1 DFQATT and CDR2 SNEGSKA (reference sequence). This clonotype has only a few counts. The target antigen is unknown. Template-switching 5'RACE yielded the TCR cDNA; a universal primer site and UMIs were added in the process. TCRdb redid the calling of the 5' RACE reads with MiXCR, one entry per CDR3 protein. In the table there are 250,000 to 350,000 distinct CDR3 sequences, around 8.6% of which are singletons. The chain links TRBV20-1 to TRBJ1-5; D perhaps matches TRBD1 (6 bases). The clonotype originates from a young man who received the YFV17D yellow fever vaccine. The source was CD4+ T cells sorted from PBMCs, collected 5 days after the yellow fever booster vaccination. CDR3 protein: CSAATGSNQPQHF. Written as DNA, the CDR3 is TGCAGTGCTGCGACAGGAAGCAATCAGCCCCAGCATTTT.